This TCR beta chain was obtained from a study of OX40 agonist ivuxolimab in advanced cancers. General study points: Patients with a partial response at 0.1-3.0 mg/kg had among the lowest clonal expansion. Specificity for antigen went undetermined in the expanded peripheral T cells. On average, a greater number of expanded clones characterised CD8+ T cells relative to CD4+. Certain nonresponders likewise exhibited a low normalized T-cell clonal expansion.

TCRdb keeps only in-frame clones here, not all; method: immunoSEQ multiplex PCR. The table has about 70,000 clones, roughly 88% seen once. With regard to this clone: Its cognate antigen is unknown.

Deletions cut 2 bases from V and 10 bases from J, with 6 bases between. The germline CDR1 and CDR2 sequences are MNHEY and SVGAGI. The CDR3 has 12 amino acids. The clonotype originates from an adult with an advanced solid tumor such as melanoma, head and neck, liver or kidney cancer. The chain has TRBV6-5 and TRBJ1-6, with D unresolved. The sample here was CD4+ or CD8+ T cells sorted from blood, taken in a trial of the OX40 agonist ivuxolimab. The CDR3 sequence is CASSYMGSPLHF. As DNA, the CDR3 is TGTGCCAGCAGTTACATGGGATCACCCCTCCACTTT.